The 2 T cell receptor beta chains below all came from one sample that was sequenced in a study of T-cell memory formation after mild COVID-19. TCRdb used MiXCR to reprocess the 5' RACE reads, holding one entry per CDR3 protein. The sample yields 150,000 to 200,000 distinct CDR3 sequences, roughly 15% seen once. Sequencing was done on a sample of PBMCs or a T cell subset sorted from them (not recorded which). The source of these receptors is an adult woman who had mild COVID-19 (a few samples of this study predate the infection). Cell type and time point are not known.

The chain links TRBV7-9 to TRBJ2-7; D gene ambiguous. Trimming shortened V by 7 bases and J by 1 base, and 17 bases separated the two germline ends. The CDR3 loop spans 15 amino acids. Germline values: CDR1 SEHNR, CDR2 FQNEAQ (reference sequence). Written as DNA, the CDR3 is TGTGCCAGCACCGACCTCTACCTGAATTCCTACGAGCAGTACTTC. Translation gives CASTDLYLNSYEQYF.

This clonotype has a handful of counts. V and J are TRBV6-4 and TRBJ2-1, with a tentative D call TRBD2 (6 bases). V was clipped by 4 bases and J by 6 bases, with 16 bases between them. The CDR3 loop spans 15 amino acids. Germline V gene lookup returns CDR1 MRHNA and CDR2 SNTAGT. The DNA for the CDR3 is TGTGCCAGCAGTGTGATATTTTCCGGGAGCAATGAGCAGTTCTTC. Translation: CASSVIFSGSNEQFF.